This record looks at one T cell receptor (beta chain) sequence and its context. This sample was included in a study of blood T cell repertoires in COVID-19. Authors' methods: The authors estimated nucleated cell counts from reference gene primer amplification. The table came from immunoSEQ multiplex PCR; TCRdb's copy has only in-frame clones and leaves some out. V, J and clone size are those of that table, while D and trimming were read from the DNA. The data contain about 59,000 clones, 90% to 95% of them singletons. The receptor was isolated from a human donor in a cohort sampled during active COVID-19. Sequencing input: peripheral blood.

CDR3 bases: TGTGCCAGCAGTTACCTTCGGACAGGCTACGAGCAGTACTTC. Translated, it gives CASSYLRTGYEQYF. V gene TRBV6-5 combines with J gene TRBJ2-7, with 7 bases matching TRBD1. CDR1 is MNHEY and CDR2 is SVGAGI in the germline V gene. This CDR3 comprises 14 residues. V gave up 2 bases and J gave up 3 bases; unmatched junction bases: 4.